One and the same sample provided the 13 T cell receptor beta chains below, sequenced in a study of B cell selection in AIRE deficiency. Sorting defined conventional CD4 T cells as CD4+CD127+. Libraries were prepared by immunoSEQ multiplex PCR; TCRdb keeps only in-frame clonotypes and omits some of them. The sample lists fewer than 30,000 clones; roughly 96% were seen once. The sequenced sample was CD4+CD127+ conventional T cells sorted from PBMCs. These receptors were taken from a human donor in good health.

The chain carries TRBV10-3 and TRBJ1-1; D remains ambiguous. The length of the CDR3 is 15 residues. V was pared by 2 bases and J by 0 bases, with 10 bases between. CDR1 and CDR2 from the germline V gene are ENHRY and SYGVKD. The DNA for the CDR3 is TGTGCCATCAGTGAGCCGCTTATGGTGAACACTGAAGCTTTCTTT. It encodes CAISEPLMVNTEAFF.

This chain uses TRBV14 with TRBJ2-2; the D gene is possibly TRBD1 (5 bases). The germline V and J ends were trimmed by 5 bases and 8 bases, with 12 bases remaining between them. Germline loops: CDR1 SGHDN, CDR2 FVKESK. This CDR3 contains 13 residues. This chain's CDR3 is CASSAQVGGELFF. CDR3 DNA: TGTGCCAGCAGCGCACAGGTGGGAGGGGAGCTGTTTTTT.

This clone was detected only once. The V call is TRBV5-1, the J call TRBJ1-5; weak D call: TRBD1 (6 bases). Trimming cost V 0 bases and J 7 bases, with 11 bases left between them. The CDR3 contains 14 residues. Germline CDR1 and CDR2: SGHRS and YFSETQ. In DNA, the CDR3 is TGCGCCAGCAGCTTGGGAGGGGGGGGGCAGCCCCAGCATTTT. Translated, it gives CASSLGGGGQPQHF.

CDR3 loop: CASRPDGATNEKLFF. For the CDR3, the DNA is TGTGCCAGCAGGCCCGACGGTGCAACTAATGAAAAACTGTTTTTT. This chain connects TRBV6-6 to TRBJ1-4; D gene ambiguous. CDR1 MNHNY and CDR2 SVGAGI come from the germline V gene (reference sequence). The CDR3 covers 15 residues. Trimming took 6 bases from V and 0 from J, leaving 11 bases between them.

The chain is built from TRBV23-1 and TRBJ1-2, with 7 positions matching TRBD1. TRBV23-1 is an open reading frame, and its role is uncertain. Unmatched junction bases numbered 13, after V lost 6 bases and J lost 0 bases. The CDR3 runs 17 residues. The CDR3 here is CASSQGWTGPTNYGYTF. CDR3 bases: TGCGCCAGCAGCCAGGGGTGGACAGGCCCCACTAACTATGGCTACACCTTC.

The chain combines TRBV4-2 with TRBJ2-5, with 12 bases matching TRBD2. The CDR3 covers 16 residues. Trimming took 2 bases from V and 1 from J; bases not matched to a gene: 2. From germline, CDR1 is LGHNA and CDR2 YNFKEQ. Written as DNA, the CDR3 is TGTGCCAGCAGCCAAAGGACTAGCGGGACCCAAGAGACCCAGTACTTC. It is translated as CASSQRTSGTQETQYF.

The chain joins TRBV19 to TRBJ2-1; D not certain. The CDR3 is made up of 14 amino acids. In germline, CDR1 is LNHDA, CDR2 SQIVND (reference sequence). V was pared by 5 bases and J by 4 bases, with 12 bases between. CDR3 amino acids: CASSVRLSYNEQFF. CDR3 DNA: TGTGCCAGTAGTGTCCGGCTCTCATACAATGAGCAGTTCTTC.

The J gene is TRBJ2-7, the V gene TRBV18, with TRBD1 matching over 7 bases. Germline-derived CDR1 and CDR2 are KGHSH and LQKENI. Losses at the gene ends were 4 bases for V and 3 bases for J; bases not matched to a gene: 12. CDR3 length: 16 amino acids. The CDR3 DNA is TGTGCCAGCTCACAGTCACCCCGGGACAGTGACTACGAGCAGTACTTC. Translating gives CASSQSPRDSDYEQYF. Full variable domain (missing parts from reference TRBV18 and TRBJ2-7): NAGVMQNPRHLVRRRGQEARLRCSPMKGHSHVYWYRQLPEEGLKFMVYLQKENIIDESGMPKERFSAEFPKEGPSILRIQQVVRGDSAAYFCASSQSPRDSDYEQYFGPGTRLTVT.

V and J are TRBV5-4 and TRBJ1-1; no reliable D call. The CDR3 has 13 amino acids. Trimming took off 3 bases at V and 3 bases at J, with 9 bases between the two ends. Germline CDR1 reads SGHNT; CDR2 reads YYREEE (reference sequence). The CDR3 nucleotides are TGTGCCAGCAGCTCGGACGGCCACACTGAAGCTTTCTTT. It translates to CASSSDGHTEAFF.

The V call is TRBV2, the J call TRBJ1-3, with no clear D. Between the trimmed V and J ends, which lost 8 bases and 2 bases, there was a span of 28 bases. The CDR3 contains 19 residues. Per the germline V gene, CDR1 is SNHLY and CDR2 is FYNNEI. The CDR3 region is CASRIQTSGPRSTGNTIYF. The DNA of the CDR3 is TGTGCCAGCCGGATCCAAACCAGTGGCCCCAGGTCTACTGGAAACACCATATATTTT.

V gene TRBV10-3 combines with J gene TRBJ2-7, with TRBD2 as a possible D gene (6 bases). CDR3 length equals 13 residues. CDR1 is ENHRY and CDR2 is SYGVKD in the germline V gene. Trimming took off 3 bases at V and 3 bases at J, with 9 bases between the two ends. CDR3 DNA: TGTGCCATCAGTGACTTGGGGGGCTACGAGCAGTACTTC. Its protein product is CAISDLGGYEQYF.

V usage is TRBV27 and J usage is TRBJ1-5; tentatively, D is TRBD1 (5 bases). CDR1 and CDR2 from the germline V gene are MNHEY and SMNVEV (reference sequence). CDR3 length: 16 amino acids. The V end lost 2 bases, the J end lost 0 bases, and 11 bases lay between the germline ends. The DNA of the CDR3 is TGTGCCAGCAGTTTAAATCGGGGGGATAGCAATCAGCCCCAGCATTTT. Encoded protein: CASSLNRGDSNQPQHF.

V usage is TRBV19 and J usage is TRBJ1-1, with 7 bases matching TRBD1. The V gene end was trimmed by 6 bases and the J gene end by 5 bases; junction bases not matched to a gene: 9. Germline V gives CDR1 LNHDA, CDR2 SQIVND (reference sequence). CDR3 size: 14 residues. The CDR3: CASSRYVTGTEAFF. The CDR3, as DNA: TGTGCCAGTAGCCGTTACGTGACAGGGACTGAAGCTTTCTTT.